In its sample, the clone carrying this TCR beta chain was seen a few times. This entry comes from a study of early T cells in non-severe SARS-CoV-2 infection. Using its own MiXCR run on the 5' RACE reads, TCRdb lists one record per CDR3 protein. The table has roughly 41,000 distinct CDR3 sequences, roughly 5% seen once. Material: whole blood. This receptor was identified in an adult who was a healthcare worker with PCR-confirmed SARS-CoV-2 infection or an uninfected control (not recorded which).

Written as DNA, the CDR3 is TGTGCCAGCAGCTTAGGCAGGGGAACCACAGATACGCAGTATTTT. It codes for CASSLGRGTTDTQYF. V gene TRBV11-2 combines with J gene TRBJ2-3, with D possibly being TRBD1 (6 bases). Germline assignment: CDR1 SGHAT and CDR2 FQNNGV. V was trimmed by 1 base and J by 2 bases, leaving 10 bases between them. CDR3 length equals 15 residues.